This T cell receptor (beta chain) was identified in a study of cytomegalovirus exposure and HLA in healthy donors. Background on the study: Unique TCRs from HLA-typed donors, 65 million to 85 million of them, were held in an early data release. Study results and caveats: Analysis was carried out at a later point, and it linked a missense DCLRE1C variant to TCR beta V- and J-gene trimming. Reports showed the classifier diagnosing cytomegalovirus status with high specificity and sensitivity.

With regard to this clone: What it recognizes is unknown.

Vbeta (60) and Jbeta (13) primers were used in the PCR. Here immunoSEQ multiplex PCR was the method, and the copy in TCRdb shows in-frame clones only, minus some. The sample lists roughly 240,000 clones; about 88% were seen once. V was pared by 0 bases and J by 4 bases, with 18 bases between. Germline V lookup: CDR1 SGHTA, CDR2 FQGTGA. The CDR3 is 17 amino acids. The chain has TRBV7-3 and TRBJ1-1; a possible D gene is TRBD1 (6 bases). The specimen was PBMCs. The TCR comes from a girl under 10 years old in good health and CMV-seronegative. The chain's CDR3 is CASSLTGGAGGTTEAFF. CDR3 DNA: TGTGCCAGCAGCTTAACGGGGGGGGCAGGTGGGACCACTGAAGCTTTCTTT. The full variable domain, with the rest looked up from reference TRBV7-3 and TRBJ1-1, is GAGVSQTPSNKVTEKGKYVELRCDPISGHTALYWYRQSLGQGPEFLIYFQGTGAADDSGLPNDRFFAVRPEGSVSTLKIQRTERGDSAVYLCASSLTGGAGGTTEAFFGQGTRLTVV.